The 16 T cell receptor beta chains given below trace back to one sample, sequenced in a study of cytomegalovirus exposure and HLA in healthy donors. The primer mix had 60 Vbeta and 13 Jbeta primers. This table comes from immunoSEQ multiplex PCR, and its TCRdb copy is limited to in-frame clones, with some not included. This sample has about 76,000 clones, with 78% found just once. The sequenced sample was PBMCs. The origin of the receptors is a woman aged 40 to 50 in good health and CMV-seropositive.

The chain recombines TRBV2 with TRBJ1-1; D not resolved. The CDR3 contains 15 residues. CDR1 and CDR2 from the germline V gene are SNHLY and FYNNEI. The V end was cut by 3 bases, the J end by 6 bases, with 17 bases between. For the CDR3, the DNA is TGTGCCAGCAGTGAGTCGACGGGAATTGTCGCTGAAGCTTTCTTT. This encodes CASSESTGIVAEAFF. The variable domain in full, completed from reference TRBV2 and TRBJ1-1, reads EPEVTQTPSHQVTQMGQEVILRCVPISNHLYFYWYRQILGQKVEFLVSFYNNEISEKSEIFDDQFSVERPDGSNFTLKIRSTKLEDSAMYFCASSESTGIVAEAFFGQGTRLTVV.

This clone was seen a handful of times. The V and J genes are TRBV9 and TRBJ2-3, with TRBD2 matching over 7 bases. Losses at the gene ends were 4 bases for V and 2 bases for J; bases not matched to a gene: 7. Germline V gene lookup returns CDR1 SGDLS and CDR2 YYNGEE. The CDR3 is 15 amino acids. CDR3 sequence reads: CASSQPGGYTDTQYF. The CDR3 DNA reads TGTGCCAGCAGCCAACCGGGAGGCTACACAGATACGCAGTATTTT.

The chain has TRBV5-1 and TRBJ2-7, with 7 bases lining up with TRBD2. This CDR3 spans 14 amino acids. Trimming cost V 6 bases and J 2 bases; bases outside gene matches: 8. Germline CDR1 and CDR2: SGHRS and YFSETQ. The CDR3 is CASTMAGEAYEQYF. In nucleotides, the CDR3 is TGCGCCAGCACGATGGCGGGGGAGGCCTACGAGCAGTACTTC.

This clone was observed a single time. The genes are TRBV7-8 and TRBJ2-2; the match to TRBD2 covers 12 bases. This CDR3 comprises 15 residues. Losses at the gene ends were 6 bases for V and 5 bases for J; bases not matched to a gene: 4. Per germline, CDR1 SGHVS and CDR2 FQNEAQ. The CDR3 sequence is CASRPTSGGTGELFF. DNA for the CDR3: TGTGCCAGCAGGCCCACTAGCGGGGGGACCGGGGAGCTGTTTTTT.

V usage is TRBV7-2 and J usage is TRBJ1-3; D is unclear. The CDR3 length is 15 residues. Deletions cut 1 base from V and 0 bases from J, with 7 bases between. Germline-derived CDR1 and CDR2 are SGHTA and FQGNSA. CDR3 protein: CASSLVLSSGNTIYF. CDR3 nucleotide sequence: TGTGCCAGCAGCTTAGTTTTGAGCTCTGGAAACACCATATATTTT.

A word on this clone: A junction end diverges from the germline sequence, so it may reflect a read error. CDR3 sequence reads: CVSSPRGGMNTEAFF. CDR3 bases: TGCGTCAGCAGCCCCAGGGGAGGGATGAACACTGAAGCTTTCTTT. V and J are TRBV5-1 and TRBJ1-1, with a tentative D call TRBD1 (6 bases). The CDR3 length is 15 residues. CDR1 is SGHRS, CDR2 YFSETQ, per germline.

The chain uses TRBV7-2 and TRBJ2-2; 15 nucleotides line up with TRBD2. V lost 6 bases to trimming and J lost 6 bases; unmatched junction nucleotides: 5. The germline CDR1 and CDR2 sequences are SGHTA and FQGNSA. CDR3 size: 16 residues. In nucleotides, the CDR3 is TGTGCCAGCAGTGGACTAGCGGGGGGGCTCGCCGGGGAGCTGTTTTTT. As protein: CASSGLAGGLAGELFF.

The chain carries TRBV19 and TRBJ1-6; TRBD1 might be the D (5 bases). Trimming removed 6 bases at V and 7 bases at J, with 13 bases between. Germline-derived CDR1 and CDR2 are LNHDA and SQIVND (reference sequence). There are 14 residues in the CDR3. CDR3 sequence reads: CASRIGRGNSPLHF. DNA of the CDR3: TGTGCCAGTAGAATCGGACGGGGGAATTCACCCCTCCACTTT.

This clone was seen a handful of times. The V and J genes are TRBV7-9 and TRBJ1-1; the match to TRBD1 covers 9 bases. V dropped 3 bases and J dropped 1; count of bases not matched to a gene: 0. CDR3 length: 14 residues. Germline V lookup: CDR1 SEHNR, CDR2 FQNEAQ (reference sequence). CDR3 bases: TGTGCCAGCAGCTTGGGACAGGGGAACACTGAAGCTTTCTTT. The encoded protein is CASSLGQGNTEAFF.

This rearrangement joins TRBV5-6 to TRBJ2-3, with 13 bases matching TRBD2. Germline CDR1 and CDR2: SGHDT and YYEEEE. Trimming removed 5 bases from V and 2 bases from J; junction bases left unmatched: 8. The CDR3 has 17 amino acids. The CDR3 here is CASRRLAGGSYTDTQYF. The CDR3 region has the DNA TGTGCCAGCAGAAGACTAGCGGGGGGTTCGTACACAGATACGCAGTATTTT.

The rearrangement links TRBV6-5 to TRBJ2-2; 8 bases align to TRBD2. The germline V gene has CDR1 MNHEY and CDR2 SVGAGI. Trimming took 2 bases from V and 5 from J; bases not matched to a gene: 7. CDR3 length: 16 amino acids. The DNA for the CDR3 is TGTGCCAGCAGTTACGGTAGCGGGGTCGGAACCGGGGAGCTGTTTTTT. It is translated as CASSYGSGVGTGELFF.

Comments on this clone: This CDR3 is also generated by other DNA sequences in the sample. The CDR3 DNA reads as TGTGCCAGTAGTATTAGCCGGGGAAGCAATCAGCCCCAGCATTTT. Translated: CASSISRGSNQPQHF. The chain carries TRBV19 and TRBJ1-5; D unclear. Germline V gene sequence: CDR1 LNHDA, CDR2 SQIVND (reference sequence). The CDR3 runs 15 residues. V lost 3 bases and J lost 1, with 10 bases in between.

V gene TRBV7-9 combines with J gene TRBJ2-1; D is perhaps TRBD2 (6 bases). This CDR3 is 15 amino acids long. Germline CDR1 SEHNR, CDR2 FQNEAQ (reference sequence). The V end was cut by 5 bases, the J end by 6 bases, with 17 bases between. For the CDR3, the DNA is TGTGCCAGCAGCCCGGGGGAAGGGTCGGTCAATGAGCAGTTCTTC. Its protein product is CASSPGEGSVNEQFF.

The CDR3 is CASSPTPYRANTEAFF. CDR3 sequence (DNA): TGTGCCAGCAGCCCAACCCCTTACAGGGCGAACACTGAAGCTTTCTTT. The chain joins TRBV7-8 to TRBJ1-1; weak D call: TRBD1 (6 bases). This CDR3 has 16 amino acids. Trimming pared 5 bases from V and 1 base from J, leaving 17 bases between. Germline assignment: CDR1 SGHVS and CDR2 FQNEAQ.

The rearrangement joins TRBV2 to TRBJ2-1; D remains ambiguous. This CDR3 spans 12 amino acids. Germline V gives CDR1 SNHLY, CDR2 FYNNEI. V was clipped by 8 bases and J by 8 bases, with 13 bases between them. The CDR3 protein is CASLSFADEQFF. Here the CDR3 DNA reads TGTGCCAGCCTTAGTTTTGCGGATGAGCAGTTCTTC.

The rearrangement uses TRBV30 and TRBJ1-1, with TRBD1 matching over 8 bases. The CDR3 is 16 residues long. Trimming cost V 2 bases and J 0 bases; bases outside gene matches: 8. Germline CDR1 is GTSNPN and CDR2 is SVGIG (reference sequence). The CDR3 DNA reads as TGTGCCTGGAGTCCTGGGTCGGGACAGGTGAACACTGAAGCTTTCTTT. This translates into CAWSPGSGQVNTEAFF. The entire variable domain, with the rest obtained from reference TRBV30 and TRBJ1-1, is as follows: SQTIHQWPATLVQPVGSPLSLECTVEGTSNPNLYWYRQAAGRGLQLLFYSVGIGQISSEVPQNLSASRPQDRQFILSSKKLLLSDSGFYLCAWSPGSGQVNTEAFFGQGTRLTVV.